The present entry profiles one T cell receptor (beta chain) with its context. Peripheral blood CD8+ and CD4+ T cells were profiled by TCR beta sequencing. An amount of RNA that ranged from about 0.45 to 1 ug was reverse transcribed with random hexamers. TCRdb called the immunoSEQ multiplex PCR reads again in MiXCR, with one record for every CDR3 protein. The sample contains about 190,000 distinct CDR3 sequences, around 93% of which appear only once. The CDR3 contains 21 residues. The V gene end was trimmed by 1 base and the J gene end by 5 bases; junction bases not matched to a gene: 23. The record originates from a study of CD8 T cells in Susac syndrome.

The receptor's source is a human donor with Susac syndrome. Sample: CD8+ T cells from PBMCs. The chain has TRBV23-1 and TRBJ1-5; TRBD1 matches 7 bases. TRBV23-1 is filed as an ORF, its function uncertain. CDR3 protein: CASSQLKGGTVIGRQDQPQHF. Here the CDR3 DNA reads TGCGCCAGCAGTCAATTAAAGGGGGGGACAGTCATAGGACGGCAGGATCAGCCCCAGCATTTT.